This TCR beta chain comes out of a study of OX40 agonist ivuxolimab in advanced cancers. At the level of the study: Two patients with cutaneous melanoma and one with hepatocellular carcinoma, three in total, showed partial responses.

Unmatched junction bases numbered 6, after V lost 4 bases and J lost 0 bases. This CDR3 is built from 16 residues. Per germline, CDR1 SQVTM and CDR2 ANQGSEA. Here immunoSEQ multiplex PCR was the method, and the copy in TCRdb shows in-frame clones only, minus some. This sample has approximately 20,000 clones, with roughly 90% found just once. The specimen was CD4+ or CD8+ T cells sorted from blood, collected in a trial of the OX40 agonist ivuxolimab. This chain joins TRBV29-1 and TRBJ2-1, with 10 bases that match TRBD2. This clonotype was obtained from an adult with an advanced solid tumor such as melanoma, head and neck, liver or kidney cancer. Here the CDR3 reads CSVGLAGFSSYNEQFF. The DNA for the CDR3 is TGCAGCGTTGGACTAGCGGGCTTTAGCTCCTACAATGAGCAGTTCTTC.